This entry features one T cell receptor (beta chain) sequence. The antigen is not known. Following RNA extraction, reverse transcription yielded cDNA that acted as the sequencing template. Only in-frame clones appear in the TCRdb table, and some are missing; sequencing was by immunoSEQ multiplex PCR. The sample has about 210,000 clones, 50% to 75% seen once. The data originate from a study of CD8+ T cells in alopecia areata. Overall study findings and caveats: For baseline CD8+ expansion, any link to response stays uncertain with one nonresponder.

Sample treatment: oral pan-JAK inhibitor, 5-10 mg twice daily. Trimming stripped 4 bases from V and 1 base from J, with 10 bases between. The CDR3 totals 14 residues. CDR1 and CDR2 (germline): LGHNA, YSLEER. The input for sequencing was CD4+ T cells sorted from blood, taken at week 4, from a patient treated with tofacitinib. This sequence joins TRBV4-3 and TRBJ1-2; a weak D match, TRBD1 (5 bases). This clonotype was obtained from a human donor with alopecia areata. The CDR3 coding sequence is TGCGCCAGCAGCCCGGGACCGCTTAACTATGGCTACACCTTC. Translating gives CASSPGPLNYGYTF.